Given below is one TCR beta chain in context. Its specificity is unknown. Germline V gives CDR1 SGHRS, CDR2 YFSETQ. With V trimmed by 1 base and J by 2 bases, 10 bases remained unmatched. The CDR3 covers 19 residues. These data come from a study of STAT5B mutations in CD4+ large granular lymphocyte leukemia. TCRdb's table, derived via immunoSEQ multiplex PCR, lists solely in-frame clones and lacks some. The sample shows some 30,000 clones, around four fifths of them seen only once. Whole-study results and caveats: Top patient clones used TRBV06 genes more often: 8/27 versus 2/35 in controls. Without putative leukemic clones, patient CD4-sorted repertoires remained more clonal than healthy CD4+ repertoires. No patients shared main leukemic clonotypes, though roughly 25% appeared at low frequency elsewhere. Data were not HLA-matched across samples.

The TCR originated in a human donor in good health. Sequenced material: CD4+ T cells from blood buffy coats. The gene calls are TRBV5-1 and TRBJ2-1; 12 positions match TRBD2. The CDR3 coding sequence is TGCGCCAGCAGCTTGCCCGGACTAGCGGGGCCCTTGACCTACAATGAGCAGTTCTTC. It is translated as CASSLPGLAGPLTYNEQFF.